The 4 T cell receptor beta chains listed next were all sequenced from one sample in a study of blood T cell repertoires in COVID-19. The assay was immunoSEQ multiplex PCR, and TCRdb's table has in-frame clones only and misses some. The table has 80,000 to 100,000 clones, 75% to 90% seen once. The sample was peripheral blood. Receptors originate from a human donor in a cohort sampled during active COVID-19.

This chain joins TRBV6-5 and TRBJ2-7; TRBD2 is a possible D gene (6 bases). CDR3 length: 15 amino acids. Germline V gene sequence: CDR1 MNHEY, CDR2 SVGAGI. Trimming stripped 7 bases from V and 7 bases from J, with 23 bases between. CDR3 sequence (DNA): TGTGCCAGCACCCAAAGGGATAGCGGCTTCATGGAGCAGTACTTC. This codes for CASTQRDSGFMEQYF.

This chain connects TRBV9 to TRBJ2-3, with TRBD2 as a possible D gene (6 bases). This CDR3 is 15 amino acids long. Germline V lookup: CDR1 SGDLS, CDR2 YYNGEE. Trimming shortened V by 4 bases and J by 0 bases, and 12 bases separated the two germline ends. The CDR3 region has the DNA TGTGCCAGCAGCTCTCGCGGGGAAAGCACAGATACGCAGTATTTT. Protein product: CASSSRGESTDTQYF.

The genes are TRBV19 and TRBJ2-5; 14 bases match TRBD2. V trimming: 7 bases; J trimming: 4 bases; junction bases outside the gene matches: 14. Germline V gives CDR1 LNHDA, CDR2 SQIVND (reference sequence). The CDR3 runs 18 residues. DNA for the CDR3: TGTGCCAGTACCTCTGGGGGGACTAGCGGGAGTCTTGGAGAGACCCAGTACTTC. Its protein product is CASTSGGTSGSLGETQYF. The full variable domain, with the rest looked up from reference TRBV19 and TRBJ2-5, is DGGITQSPKYLFRKEGQNVTLSCEQNLNHDAMYWYRQDPGQGLRLIYYSQIVNDFQKGDIAEGYSVSREKKESFPLTVTSAQKNPTAFYLCASTSGGTSGSLGETQYFGPGTRLLVL.

The genes are TRBV7-8 and TRBJ1-1; TRBD1 might be the D (5 bases). Trimming left V 7 bases short and J 1 base short, with 13 bases between. There are 14 residues in the CDR3. Germline values: CDR1 SGHVS, CDR2 FQNEAQ. CDR3 DNA sequence: TGTGCCAGCAACCACCGAGGACAGAACACTGAAGCTTTCTTT. Protein sequence: CASNHRGQNTEAFF.